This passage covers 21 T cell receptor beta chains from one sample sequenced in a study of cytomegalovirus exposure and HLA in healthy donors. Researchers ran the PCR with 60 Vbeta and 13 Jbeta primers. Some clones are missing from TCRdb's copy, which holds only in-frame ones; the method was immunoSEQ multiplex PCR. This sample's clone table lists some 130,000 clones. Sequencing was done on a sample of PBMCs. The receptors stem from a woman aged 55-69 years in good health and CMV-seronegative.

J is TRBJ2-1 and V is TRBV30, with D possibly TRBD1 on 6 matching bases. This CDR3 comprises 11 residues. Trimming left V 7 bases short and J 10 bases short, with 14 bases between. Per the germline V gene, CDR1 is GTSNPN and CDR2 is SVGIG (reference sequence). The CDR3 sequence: CAYLTGMEQFF. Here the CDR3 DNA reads TGTGCCTACCTAACAGGGATGGAGCAGTTCTTC.

The DNA of the CDR3 is TGTGCCAGCACCCCCGGACAGGGCAAGACCCAGTACTTC. Translated: CASTPGQGKTQYF. This chain uses TRBV5-5 with TRBJ2-5; 8 nucleotides line up with TRBD1. Germline V lookup: CDR1 SGHKS, CDR2 YYEKEE (reference sequence). This CDR3 spans 13 amino acids. Germline trimming cut 6 bases from V and 6 bases from J; bases unmatched to any gene: 7.

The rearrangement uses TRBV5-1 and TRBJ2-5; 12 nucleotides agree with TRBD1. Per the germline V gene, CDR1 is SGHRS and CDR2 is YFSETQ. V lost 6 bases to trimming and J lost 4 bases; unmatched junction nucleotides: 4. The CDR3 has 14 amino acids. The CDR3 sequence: CASTGTGGLETQYF. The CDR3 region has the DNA TGCGCCAGCACTGGGACAGGGGGCTTAGAGACCCAGTACTTC.

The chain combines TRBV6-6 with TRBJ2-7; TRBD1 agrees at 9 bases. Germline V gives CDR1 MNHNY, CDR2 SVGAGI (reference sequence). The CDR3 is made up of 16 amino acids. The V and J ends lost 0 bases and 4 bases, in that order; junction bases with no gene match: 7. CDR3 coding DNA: TGTGCCAGCAGTTACTCTGGTGGGACAGGGATATACGAGCAGTACTTC. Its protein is CASSYSGGTGIYEQYF.

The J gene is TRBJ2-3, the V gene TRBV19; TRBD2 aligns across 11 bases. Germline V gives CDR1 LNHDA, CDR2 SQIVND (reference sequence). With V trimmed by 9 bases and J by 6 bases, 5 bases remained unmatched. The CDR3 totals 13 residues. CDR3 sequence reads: CASGASGRDTQYF. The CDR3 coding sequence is TGTGCCAGCGGAGCTAGCGGGAGGGATACGCAGTATTTT.

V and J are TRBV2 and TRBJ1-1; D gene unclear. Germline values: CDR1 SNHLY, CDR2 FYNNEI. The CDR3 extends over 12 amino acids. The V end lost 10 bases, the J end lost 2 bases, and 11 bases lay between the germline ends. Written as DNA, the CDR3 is TGTGCCACCCGGCGGGTTAACACTGAAGCTTTCTTT. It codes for CATRRVNTEAFF.

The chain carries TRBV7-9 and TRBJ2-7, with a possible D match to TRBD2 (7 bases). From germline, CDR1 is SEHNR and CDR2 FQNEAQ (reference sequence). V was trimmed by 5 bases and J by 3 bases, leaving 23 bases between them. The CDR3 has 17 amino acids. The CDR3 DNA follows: TGTGCCAGCAGCCCCACGGACGGGGGCGGGAGAAACTACGAGCAGTACTTC. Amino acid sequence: CASSPTDGGGRNYEQYF.

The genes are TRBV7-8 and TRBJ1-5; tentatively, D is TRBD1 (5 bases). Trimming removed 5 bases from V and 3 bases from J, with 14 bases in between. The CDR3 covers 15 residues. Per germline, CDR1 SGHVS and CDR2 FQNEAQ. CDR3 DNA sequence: TGTGCCAGCAGCCCAGAGGCAGGGTTCAATCAGCCCCAGCATTTT. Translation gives CASSPEAGFNQPQHF.

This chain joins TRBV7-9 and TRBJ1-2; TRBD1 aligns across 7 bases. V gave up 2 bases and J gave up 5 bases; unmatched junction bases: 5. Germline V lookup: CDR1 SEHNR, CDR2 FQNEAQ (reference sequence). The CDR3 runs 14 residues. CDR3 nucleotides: TGTGCCAGCAGCTTACAGGGGGGTGGTTATGGCTACACCTTC. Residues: CASSLQGGGYGYTF.

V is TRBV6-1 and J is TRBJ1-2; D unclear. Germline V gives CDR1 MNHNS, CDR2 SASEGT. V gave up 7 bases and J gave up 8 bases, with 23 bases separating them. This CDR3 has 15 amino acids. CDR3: CASIHPSGLLWGYTF. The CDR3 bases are TGTGCCAGCATCCATCCTAGTGGTCTTTTATGGGGCTACACCTTC.

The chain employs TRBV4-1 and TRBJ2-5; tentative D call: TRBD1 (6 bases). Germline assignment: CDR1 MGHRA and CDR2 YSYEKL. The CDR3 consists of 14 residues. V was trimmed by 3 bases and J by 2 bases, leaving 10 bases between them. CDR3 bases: TGCGCCAGCAGCCAGAACAGGGTACAAGAGACCCAGTACTTC. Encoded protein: CASSQNRVQETQYF.

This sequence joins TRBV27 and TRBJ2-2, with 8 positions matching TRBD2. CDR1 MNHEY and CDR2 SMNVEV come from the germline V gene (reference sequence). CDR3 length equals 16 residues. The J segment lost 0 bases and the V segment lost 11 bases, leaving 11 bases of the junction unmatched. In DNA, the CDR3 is TGTGCCTGCCGTAGCGGGGCCTCTTCGAACACCGGGGAGCTGTTTTTT. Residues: CACRSGASSNTGELFF.

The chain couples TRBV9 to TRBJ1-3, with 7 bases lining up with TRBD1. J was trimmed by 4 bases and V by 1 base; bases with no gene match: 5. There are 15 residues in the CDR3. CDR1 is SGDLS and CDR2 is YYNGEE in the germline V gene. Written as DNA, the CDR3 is TGTGCCAGCAGCGTATACGACAGGGTAGGAAACACCATATATTTT. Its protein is CASSVYDRVGNTIYF. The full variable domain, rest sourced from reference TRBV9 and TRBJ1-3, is DSGVTQTPKHLITATGQRVTLRCSPRSGDLSVYWYQQSLDQGLQFLIQYYNGEERAKGNILERFSAQQFPDLHSELNLSSLELGDSALYFCASSVYDRVGNTIYFGEGSWLTVV.

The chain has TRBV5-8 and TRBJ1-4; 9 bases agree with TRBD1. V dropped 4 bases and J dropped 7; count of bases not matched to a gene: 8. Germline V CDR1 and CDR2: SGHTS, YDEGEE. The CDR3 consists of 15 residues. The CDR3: CASSPGGQGREKLFF. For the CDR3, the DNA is TGTGCCAGCAGCCCCGGAGGACAGGGGCGTGAAAAACTGTTTTTT.

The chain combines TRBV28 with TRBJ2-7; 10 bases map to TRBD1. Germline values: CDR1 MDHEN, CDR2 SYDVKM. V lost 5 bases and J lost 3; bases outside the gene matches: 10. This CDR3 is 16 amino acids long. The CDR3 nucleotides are TGTGCCAGCAGTCCACCAGGACAGGGGGTAGGCTACGAGCAGTACTTC. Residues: CASSPPGQGVGYEQYF.

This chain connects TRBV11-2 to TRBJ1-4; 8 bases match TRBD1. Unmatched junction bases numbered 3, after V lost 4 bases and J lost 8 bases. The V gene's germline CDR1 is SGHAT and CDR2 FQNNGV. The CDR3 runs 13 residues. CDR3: CASSSRTGEKLFF. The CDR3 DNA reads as TGTGCCAGCAGCTCCAGGACAGGGGAAAAACTGTTTTTT.

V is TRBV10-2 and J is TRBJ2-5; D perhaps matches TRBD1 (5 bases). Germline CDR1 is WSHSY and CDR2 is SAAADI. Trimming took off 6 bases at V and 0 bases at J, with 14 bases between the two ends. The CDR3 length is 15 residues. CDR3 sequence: CASRRFGRDQETQYF. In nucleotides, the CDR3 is TGCGCCAGCAGACGGTTCGGCAGGGACCAAGAGACCCAGTACTTC.

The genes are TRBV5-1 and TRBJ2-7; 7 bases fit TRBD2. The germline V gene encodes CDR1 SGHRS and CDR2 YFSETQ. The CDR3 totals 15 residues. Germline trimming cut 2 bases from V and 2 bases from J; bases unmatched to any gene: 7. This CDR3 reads CASSFVAGATYEQYF. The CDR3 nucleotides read TGCGCCAGCAGCTTCGTAGCGGGTGCTACCTACGAGCAGTACTTC.

CDR3 bases: TGTGCCATCAGTGAGGCCGGGGACGAGCAGTACTTC. Translation gives CAISEAGDEQYF. The chain joins TRBV10-3 to TRBJ2-7; a weak D match, TRBD2 (5 bases). V shed 2 bases and J shed 5 bases, with 7 bases lying between them. The CDR3 totals 12 residues. The V gene's germline CDR1 is ENHRY and CDR2 SYGVKD.

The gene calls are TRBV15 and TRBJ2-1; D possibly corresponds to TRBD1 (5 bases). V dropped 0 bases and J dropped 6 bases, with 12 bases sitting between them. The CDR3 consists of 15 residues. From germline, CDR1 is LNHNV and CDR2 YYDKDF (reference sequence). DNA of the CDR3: TGTGCCACCAGCAGAGATCAGGGTGTCAGCAATGAGCAGTTCTTC. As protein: CATSRDQGVSNEQFF.

In DNA, the CDR3 is TGCGCCAGCAGCTTGGGACAAACGTTAGCCAAAAACATTCAGTACTTC. Residues: CASSLGQTLAKNIQYF. The J gene is TRBJ2-4, the V gene TRBV5-1; D uncertain. V dropped 0 bases and J dropped 0 bases, with 10 bases sitting between them. The CDR3 loop spans 16 amino acids. The germline CDR1 and CDR2 sequences are SGHRS and YFSETQ.